This TCR beta chain originates from a study of T cell changes during pregnancy in multiple sclerosis. Assay used: immunoSEQ multiplex PCR; TCRdb lists only in-frame clones, some missing. The sample carries 100,000 or so clones, around 92% recorded once. The receptor was isolated from a female donor with multiple sclerosis, enrolled in a pregnancy study. Sequenced material: peripheral blood, taken after pregnancy.

The CDR3 DNA sequence: TGTGCCAGCAGCCTCACACAAAACACTGAAGCTTTCTTT. The encoded protein is CASSLTQNTEAFF. V usage is TRBV11-2 and J usage is TRBJ1-1; D unresolved. The CDR3 runs 13 residues. V shed 5 bases and J shed 2 bases, with 9 bases lying between them. Germline-derived CDR1 and CDR2 are SGHAT and FQNNGV.